The 18 T cell receptor beta chains below come from one sample, sequenced in a study of beta chain features in type 1 diabetes (dated by TCRdb to the late 2010s). Study-wide findings and limitations: In all four CD4+ subsets, TCRB CDR3 length was moderately but significantly shorter in type 1 diabetes patients.

For these receptors, no antigen is known. Libraries were prepared through the immunoSEQ multiplex PCR assay. The entire amount of isolated RNA was reverse transcribed using the High Capacity cDNA Reverse Transcription Kit, so the sequenced TCRB transcripts were expressed ones. TCRdb mirrors the immuneACCESS table, restricted to in-frame sequences. Some clones are absent from its copies; in checked studies, under half trace to an unresolved V gene, and the reason for the others is unknown. For this sample there are hundreds of thousands of clones; approximately 10% appear just once. The biggest ten clones account for around 0.017% of the sample. The specimen sequenced was naive CD4+ T cells from blood. Read against the paper, the sample's cell subset or site label means: true naive CD4+ T cells. The receptors here all came from a young man with type 1 diabetes.

The rearrangement links TRBV5-4 to TRBJ2-5; 13 bases align to TRBD2. Trimming cost V 4 bases and J 1 base; bases outside gene matches: 7. The CDR3 is 17 amino acids. The germline gives CDR1 SGHNT, CDR2 YYREEE (reference sequence). CDR3 DNA sequence: TGTGCCAGCAGCCCGGGACTAGCGGGGATCGGCCAAGAGACCCAGTACTTC. Its protein product is CASSPGLAGIGQETQYF.

CDR3 sequence (DNA): TGTGCCAGCAGCCTATTCCCCGGGACAGGGTACGAGCAGTACTTC. This sequence encodes CASSLFPGTGYEQYF. The chain uses TRBV5-6 and TRBJ2-7; 9 bases line up with TRBD1. The CDR3 totals 15 residues. After removal of 4 bases from V and 4 bases from J, the junction contained 9 bases not matched to a gene. The germline V gene encodes CDR1 SGHDT and CDR2 YYEEEE.

The chain recombines TRBV28 with TRBJ2-2, with TRBD1 matching 8 bases. This CDR3 spans 14 amino acids. V lost 6 bases, J lost 2 bases, and 2 bases stayed unmatched. Per the germline V gene, CDR1 is MDHEN and CDR2 is SYDVKM. As DNA, the CDR3 is TGTGCCAGCAGAGACAGGGGTAACACCGGGGAGCTGTTTTTT. It codes for CASRDRGNTGELFF.

This clone was seen more than once but under ten times. This chain links TRBV5-4 with TRBJ2-1; D ambiguous. This CDR3 is built from 11 residues. Germline CDR1 SGHNT, CDR2 YYREEE (reference sequence). V was pared by 0 bases and J by 9 bases, with 4 bases between. CDR3: CASSLAGEQFF. The CDR3 coding sequence is TGTGCCAGCAGCTTGGCAGGTGAGCAGTTCTTC.

This clone showed up just a few times. The V call is TRBV11-2, the J call TRBJ1-1, with D perhaps TRBD1 (6 bases). Germline V gives CDR1 SGHAT, CDR2 FQNNGV. The CDR3 runs to 13 residues. Deletions cut 4 bases from V and 3 bases from J, with 9 bases between. DNA for the CDR3: TGTGCCAGCAGCTACGAGGGGGACACTGAAGCTTTCTTT. This translates into CASSYEGDTEAFF.

The genes are TRBV10-3 and TRBJ1-1; D might be TRBD1 (5 bases). The germline V gene encodes CDR1 ENHRY and CDR2 SYGVKD. V dropped 11 bases and J dropped 1 base, with 20 bases sitting between them. The CDR3 is 15 amino acids. DNA for the CDR3: TGTGCCGTCCAAAACACCAGGGCCGCGAACACTGAAGCTTTCTTT. This gives the protein CAVQNTRAANTEAFF.

This clone was observed a handful of times. The V gene is TRBV27, the J gene TRBJ2-7, with 11 bases that match TRBD2. This CDR3 is 13 amino acids long. Trimming cost V 5 bases and J 6 bases; bases outside gene matches: 3. CDR1 MNHEY and CDR2 SMNVEV come from the germline V gene (reference sequence). The DNA of the CDR3 is TGTGCCAGCAGTCGGCTAGCGGGGGGCGAGCAGTACTTC. It is translated as CASSRLAGGEQYF.

This clone was observed a few times. CDR3 DNA sequence: TGTGCCTGGAGTTTGACAGGGTCGGAGACCCAGTACTTC. Protein: CAWSLTGSETQYF. The V gene is TRBV30, the J gene TRBJ2-5, with TRBD1 matching 7 bases. The CDR3 has 13 amino acids. The V and J ends lost 2 bases and 5 bases, in that order; junction bases with no gene match: 5. Germline CDR1 GTSNPN, CDR2 SVGIG (reference sequence).

A few counts support this clone. The rearrangement joins TRBV7-9 to TRBJ1-5, with 7 bases identical to TRBD1. This CDR3 contains 15 residues. The V gene's germline CDR1 is SEHNR and CDR2 FQNEAQ (reference sequence). With 3 bases clipped from V and 3 bases from J, the junction kept 5 bases outside the gene matches. The CDR3 reads CASSFGGTDNQPQHF. For the CDR3, the DNA is TGTGCCAGCAGCTTTGGGGGGACAGACAATCAGCCCCAGCATTTT.

In DNA, the CDR3 is TGTGCCAGCAGCTTGGCGGGACTCGCCTACAATGAGCAGTTCTTC. Protein: CASSLAGLAYNEQFF. The rearrangement joins TRBV5-4 to TRBJ2-1, with D possibly being TRBD2 (6 bases). The CDR3 covers 15 residues. The V end lost 0 bases, the J end lost 2 bases, and 9 bases lay between the germline ends. In germline, CDR1 is SGHNT, CDR2 YYREEE (reference sequence).

This clone has just a few counts. This chain connects TRBV11-2 to TRBJ2-1; 7 bases map to TRBD1. Germline lookup yields CDR1 SGHAT and CDR2 FQNNGV. The ends lost 5 bases at V and 0 bases at J; junction bases unmatched: 16. The CDR3 consists of 19 residues. For the CDR3, the DNA is TGTGCCAGCAGCCCTAGAACGACAGGGAAGGATAGCTCCTACAATGAGCAGTTCTTC. It codes for CASSPRTTGKDSSYNEQFF. The full variable domain, its missing parts supplied by reference TRBV11-2 and TRBJ2-1, is EAGVAQSPRYKIIEKRQSVAFWCNPISGHATLYWYQQILGQGPKLLIQFQNNGVVDDSQLPKDRFSAERLKGVDSTLKIQPAKLEDSAVYLCASSPRTTGKDSSYNEQFFGPGTRLTVL.

This chain uses TRBV5-1 with TRBJ2-3; 11 bases agree with TRBD2. V was pared by 6 bases and J by 8 bases, with 11 bases of the junction left unmatched. The CDR3 has 15 residues. Per germline, CDR1 SGHRS and CDR2 YFSETQ. This CDR3 is CASNEYPTSGATQYF. DNA of the CDR3: TGCGCCAGCAACGAATACCCGACTAGCGGGGCTACGCAGTATTTT.

This clone was detected only a few times. The chain couples TRBV4-1 to TRBJ2-5; TRBD1 is a possible D gene (6 bases). Germline CDR1 and CDR2: MGHRA and YSYEKL. V was trimmed by 4 bases and J by 2 bases, leaving 11 bases between them. The CDR3 runs to 14 residues. The CDR3 here is CASSPWGQQETQYF. CDR3 nucleotides: TGCGCCAGCAGCCCCTGGGGGCAACAAGAGACCCAGTACTTC.

The chain is built from TRBV7-9 and TRBJ2-1; 9 nucleotides align to TRBD2. The CDR3 runs to 15 residues. Germline CDR1 and CDR2: SEHNR and FQNEAQ (reference sequence). V was pared by 2 bases and J by 4 bases, with 3 bases of the junction left unmatched. The DNA of the CDR3 is TGTGCCAGCAGCTTAAGACTAGCGGAATACAATGAGCAGTTCTTC. Translation: CASSLRLAEYNEQFF.

V is TRBV5-1 and J is TRBJ1-4, with 7 positions matching TRBD1. After removal of 2 bases from V and 5 bases from J, the junction contained 6 bases not matched to a gene. Looked up from germline, CDR1 is SGHRS and CDR2 is YFSETQ. The CDR3 extends over 15 amino acids. The CDR3 region is CASSFSGTANEKLFF. The DNA for the CDR3 is TGCGCCAGCAGCTTCAGTGGGACAGCAAATGAAAAACTGTTTTTT.

This chain uses TRBV2 with TRBJ1-3, with D possibly being TRBD1 (6 bases). Germline lookup yields CDR1 SNHLY and CDR2 FYNNEI. This CDR3 has 15 residues. V shed 6 bases and J shed 6 bases, with 18 bases lying between them. The CDR3 nucleotides read TGTGCCAGCAGGGAACACAGGGCCTCGGCAAACACCATATATTTT. As protein: CASREHRASANTIYF.

The table lists this clone with a few counts. Distinct nucleotide sequences in the sample also encode this CDR3. The rearrangement links TRBV18 to TRBJ1-5; TRBD1 matches at 8 bases. CDR1 KGHSH and CDR2 LQKENI come from the germline V gene. V lost 6 bases and J lost 2; bases outside the gene matches: 6. The CDR3 loop spans 15 amino acids. CDR3 nucleotides: TGTGCCAGCTCCCTGGACAGGGTAGGCAATCAGCCCCAGCATTTT. Protein sequence: CASSLDRVGNQPQHF.

This chain joins TRBV9 and TRBJ2-2; 7 bases agree with TRBD2. Germline CDR1 is SGDLS and CDR2 is YYNGEE. This CDR3 has 16 amino acids. The V and J ends lost 4 bases and 2 bases, in that order; junction bases with no gene match: 8. As DNA, the CDR3 is TGTGCCAGCAGCCTATCGGGACTAACCAACACCGGGGAGCTGTTTTTT. Encoded protein: CASSLSGLTNTGELFF.